This T cell receptor (beta chain) was obtained from a study of cytomegalovirus exposure and HLA in healthy donors. Study-wide results and limits: The only immune exposure information that was available was CMV serostatus. Later analysis demonstrated an association between a missense DCLRE1C variant and TCR beta V- and J-gene trimming. As was reported, the classifier diagnosed cytomegalovirus status with high specificity and sensitivity.

This clone was recorded only once. What it recognizes is unknown. The PCR ran on 60 Vbeta and 13 Jbeta primers. Sequenced by immunoSEQ multiplex PCR; TCRdb stores in-frame clones only, minus some. The table has about 180,000 clones, over 75% seen once. The CDR3 loop spans 14 amino acids. Germline V lookup: CDR1 SGHNT, CDR2 YYREEE (reference sequence). This chain links TRBV5-4 with TRBJ2-5, with D perhaps assigned TRBD1 or TRBD2 (6 bases each). The J call may be mistaken, given a closer DNA end match to TRBJ2-7. What was sequenced was PBMCs. This TCR derives from a woman in her 30s in good health and CMV-seronegative. The CDR3 region is CASSLGGRSYEQYF. CDR3 coding DNA: TGTGCCAGCAGCCTGGGGGGCCGATCCTACGAGCAGTACTTC.